This T cell receptor beta chain is drawn from a study of shared clonotypes between healthy human individuals. This CDR3 spans 16 amino acids. The V gene's germline CDR1 is LNHDA and CDR2 SQIVND (reference sequence). Trimming took 6 bases from V and 7 from J; bases not matched to a gene: 12. In the source study's methods: ImmunoSEQ gave junction-only sequences without quality scores, so filtering differed. The assay was immunoSEQ multiplex PCR, and TCRdb's table has in-frame clones only and misses some. The DNA was the basis for D and trimming; V, J and clone size are from that table. The profile covers about 770,000 clones, with approximately 77% appearing a single time and approximately 1.7% taken by the ten largest.

This sequence joins TRBV19 and TRBJ1-3; 10 nucleotides line up with TRBD1. The sample consisted of memory CD4+ T cells sorted from blood. The subset here: CD45RA-negative fraction. The receptor's source is a woman aged 25 to 39 in good health. The CDR3 DNA sequence: TGTGCCAGTAGAGGGACAGGGGTTGGTCGCCGCAACACCATATATTTT. It codes for CASRGTGVGRRNTIYF.